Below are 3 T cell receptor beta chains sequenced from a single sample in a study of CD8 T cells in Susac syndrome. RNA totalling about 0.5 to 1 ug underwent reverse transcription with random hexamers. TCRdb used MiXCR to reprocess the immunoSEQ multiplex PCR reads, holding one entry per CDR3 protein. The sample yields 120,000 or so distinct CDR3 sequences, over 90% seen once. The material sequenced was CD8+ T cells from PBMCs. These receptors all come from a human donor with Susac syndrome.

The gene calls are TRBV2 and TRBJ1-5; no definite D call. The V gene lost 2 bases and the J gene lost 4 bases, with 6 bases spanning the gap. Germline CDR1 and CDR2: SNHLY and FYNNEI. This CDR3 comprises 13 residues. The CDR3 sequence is CASSETENQPQHF. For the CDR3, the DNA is TGTGCCAGCAGTGAAACGGAAAATCAGCCCCAGCATTTT.

CDR3 coding DNA: TGTGCCAGCAGTGAACGGGCGAACTATGGCTACACCTTC. Amino acid sequence: CASSERANYGYTF. The chain employs TRBV2 and TRBJ1-2, with D unclear. The CDR3 sequence is 13 residues long. Germline CDR1 is SNHLY and CDR2 is FYNNEI. V was cut by 2 bases and J by 2 bases, with 6 bases left in between.

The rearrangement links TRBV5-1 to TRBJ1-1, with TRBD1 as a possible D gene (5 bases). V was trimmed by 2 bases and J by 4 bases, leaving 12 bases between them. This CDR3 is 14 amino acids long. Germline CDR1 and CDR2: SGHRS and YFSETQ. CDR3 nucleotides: TGCGCCAGCAGCTTAGGGGACGCCCCCACTGAAGCTTTCTTT. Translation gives CASSLGDAPTEAFF.